A selection of T cell receptor beta chains follows, all from one sample in a study of cytomegalovirus exposure and HLA in healthy donors. The repertoire was sequenced with immunoSEQ multiplex PCR; TCRdb's copy has only in-frame clones and lacks some. The sample contains 100,000 to 150,000 clones, 85% to 90% of which appear only once. The sample was PBMCs. These receptors all stem from a woman aged 18-30 years in good health and CMV-seronegative. Each CDR3 is given with its conserved first and last residue. The D gene is left open where the match is weak. Where a row states a size, it is once, few, many or the class of an expanded clone; other rows omit it.

abundance	v_gene	j_gene	d_gene	CDR3nt	CDR3aa
NA	TRBV7-2	TRBJ2-7	NA	TGTGCCAGCAGCTTAGGGAGGAACTACGAGCAGTACTTC	CASSLGRNYEQYF
NA	TRBV6-1	TRBJ2-1	NA	TGTGCCAGCGGCCGGGACTTCTCCTACAATGAGCAGTTCTTC	CASGRDFSYNEQFF
NA	TRBV4-1	TRBJ1-3	NA	TGCGCCAGCAGCCAAGCGGTGACACAGAAGTCCGACCTGGGAAACACCATATATTTT	CASSQAVTQKSDLGNTIYF
NA	TRBV6-1	TRBJ2-5	NA	TGTGCCAGCAGCGAAGGGAGGAGGGATTGGGAGACCCAGTACTTC	CASSEGRRDWETQYF
NA	TRBV14	TRBJ2-5	TRBD2	TGTGCCAGCAGCCAAGACAAGGGCGGACTAGCGATGGGGACCCAGTACTTC	CASSQDKGGLAMGTQYF
NA	TRBV27	TRBJ1-1	NA	TGTGCCAGCAGTTTAAGTCCTGACAGTGGGAACACTGAAGCTTTCTTT	CASSLSPDSGNTEAFF
few	TRBV7-9	TRBJ1-6	TRBD1	TGTGCCAGCAGCTCCTCCGGGACAGGGTTAAGCACCTATAATTCACCCCTCCACTTT	CASSSSGTGLSTYNSPLHF
NA	TRBV7-6	TRBJ2-7	NA	TGTGCCAGCAGCTTAGGTCGGCAGGGTGAGGCTGGGCAGTACTTC	CASSLGRQGEAGQYF
NA	TRBV27	TRBJ2-7	NA	TGTGCCAGCAGTTCACCTCCAAAGGGGAGGTACGAGCAGTACTTC	CASSSPPKGRYEQYF
NA	TRBV27	TRBJ2-7	TRBD1	TGTGCCAGCAGTTTATCGGGGATTGGGACAGGGATGTACGAGCAGTACTTC	CASSLSGIGTGMYEQYF